This TCR beta chain was recorded in a study of vaccination effects on CD4 cells after COVID-19. As concerns this clone: Its specificity is unknown.

Germline V lookup: CDR1 SGHTA, CDR2 FQGTGA. Trimming took off 1 base at V and 8 bases at J, with 15 bases between the two ends. The CDR3 totals 15 residues. Antigen-specific CD4+ T cells were first expanded with viral peptide pools by the ViraFEST assay and only then sequenced. Having been cultured for roughly 9 days, the cells underwent CD4+ T cell isolation. Participants completed two doses of the BNT162b2 or mRNA-1273 vaccine. The assay was immunoSEQ multiplex PCR, and TCRdb's table has in-frame clones only and misses some. The table includes about 24,000 clones, more than 80% detected once. The starting material was CD4+ T cells from PBMCs cultured with SARS-CoV-2 spike peptides, obtained after COVID-19 vaccination. This sequence joins TRBV7-3 and TRBJ2-1, with D possibly matching TRBD2 (7 bases). This receptor was identified in a human donor who received a COVID-19 vaccine. Some clones in this sample may be carry-over from other donors' samples. The CDR3 region is CASSLSSGGQYEQFF. The CDR3 nucleotides are TGTGCCAGCAGCTTAAGTTCCGGGGGGCAGTATGAGCAGTTCTTC.